This T cell receptor beta chain was documented in a study of T-cell memory formation after mild COVID-19 (dated by TCRdb to about 2021). Regarding the complete study: TCR sequence clusters from the two donors were found to be largely donor specific. Longitudinal TCRalpha and TCRbeta repertoire sequencing tracked T-cell clones expanding and contracting after mild COVID-19 in a couple of donors. Two young, previously healthy adult volunteers made up the cohort, one male and one female.

Ficoll-Paque density gradient centrifugation was the method used to isolate PBMCs. Taken from the germline V gene, the CDR1 and CDR2 loops are MRHNA and SNTAGT. The CDR3, from cysteine to phenylalanine, totals 15 residues. Left in the record is the CDR3 DNA by itself, 45 bases read in frame from the first base. V loses 4 bases of germline sequence and J loses 6 bases, and the interval between the two ends is 16 bases. Sequencing relied on an Illumina NovaSeq 6000. Using 5'RACE with constant-segment primers, TCRalpha and TCRbeta cDNA libraries were constructed, with sample barcodes and unique molecular identifiers added in the process. RNA was extracted from every sample with Trizol reagent. The libraries were amplified in two PCR steps, and the second step added a second sample barcode and Illumina TruSeq adapters. Sequencing of libraries was performed on an Illumina NovaSeq with 2 x 150 bp paired-end reads. Concerning the study's data processing: The reads were demultiplexed and collapsed into UMI-guided consensus sequences using migec v1.2.7. Using mixcr v2.1.11, UMI consensuses were aligned to TRA and TRB V and J templates and then assembled into clonotypes. A clonotype was counted as expanded or contracted only if both edgeR and NoisET called the change significant, with noise models trained on biological replicates. For edgeR calls, a false discovery rate-adjusted p below 0.01 and a log2 fold-change threshold of 1 were applied. PCA with hierarchical clustering of max-normalized trajectories of the 1000 most abundant clonotypes was used as exploratory dynamics analysis. Separately sequenced CD4+ and CD8+ repertoires were used to assign a CD4 or CD8 phenotype to each responding clone. Using fastp trimming at Q25 and MiXCR clonotype assembly, TCRdb reanalyzed the public sequencing data and kept in-frame beta chains. Rows are unified per CDR3 protein, each entry keeping the most common DNA and genes. These V and J calls originate from TCRdb's pipeline instead of the authors' own analysis. The table for this sample lists 110,000 or so distinct CDR3 sequences; about a fifth of them were counted only once. The ten largest make up about 38% of the sample.

Overall study results and their limits: The second-wave clones that peaked on day 37 were not confirmed to be SARS-CoV-2 specific. Contracting CD4+ clones were located mainly in the CM and EM memory subsets, whereas CD8+ clones were found to be enriched in EMRA. The study covered only a couple of mild cases, and larger cohorts including severe cases with pre-infection samples were considered necessary. Some responding clones were found in pre-infection memory, which suggests that pre-existing cross-reactive memory T cells took part in the SARS-CoV-2 response. From day 15 to 85, contracting clones showed balanced CD4/CD8 phenotypes, whereas a second wave of clones that expanded from day 15 to 37 leaned towards CD4+.

This clonotype was seen only a few times. The antigen it binds to is not known. No base qualities exist here, and no much larger clone lies one base off it. This receptor was taken from a young man who had mild COVID-19 (a few samples of this study predate the infection). The sample titles of this study are shuffled in the database, so cell type and time point are left out; the donor was told from shared clones. Recombination joined TRBV6-4 with TRBJ2-1, with a weak D call of TRBD1 (5 bases match). Sequencing used PBMCs or a T cell subset sorted from them (not recorded which). The nucleotide sequence is TGTGCCAGCAGTGCCAGGGCGATGTCCGTCAATGAGCAGTTCTTC. This gives the protein CASSARAMSVNEQFF.